Listed here is a single TCR beta chain. Germline V gene lookup returns CDR1 MNHNS and CDR2 SASEGT. Trimming left V 3 bases short and J 2 bases short, with 8 bases between. CDR3 length equals 13 residues. This entry comes from a study of control samples from healthy donors and cancer patients. The data were produced by immunoSEQ multiplex PCR, yet TCRdb's version contains in-frame clones alone and is incomplete. Here the sample spans some 90,000 clones, approximately 90% being singletons. This TCR was sampled from a woman in her thirties in good health. Sequencing input: blood. The chain is built from TRBV6-1 and TRBJ2-7; D may be TRBD1 (5 bases). CDR3 in DNA: TGTGCCAGCAGTGATGCAGGGACCTACGAGCAGTACTTC. Residues: CASSDAGTYEQYF.